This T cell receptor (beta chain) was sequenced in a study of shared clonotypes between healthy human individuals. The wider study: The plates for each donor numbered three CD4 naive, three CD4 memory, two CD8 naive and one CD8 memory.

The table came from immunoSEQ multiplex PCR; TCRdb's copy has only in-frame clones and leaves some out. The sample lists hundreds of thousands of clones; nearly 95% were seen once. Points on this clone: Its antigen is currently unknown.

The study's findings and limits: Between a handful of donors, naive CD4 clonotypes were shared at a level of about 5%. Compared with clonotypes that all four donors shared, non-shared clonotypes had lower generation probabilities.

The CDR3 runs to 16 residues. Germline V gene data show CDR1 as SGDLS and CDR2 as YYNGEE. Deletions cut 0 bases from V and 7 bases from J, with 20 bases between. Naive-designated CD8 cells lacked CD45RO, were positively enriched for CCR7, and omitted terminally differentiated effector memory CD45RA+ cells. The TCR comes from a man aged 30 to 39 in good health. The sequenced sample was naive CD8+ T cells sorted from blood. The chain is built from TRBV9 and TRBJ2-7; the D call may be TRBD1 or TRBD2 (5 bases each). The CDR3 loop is CASSVVPGTPSREQYF. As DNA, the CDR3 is TGTGCCAGCAGCGTAGTCCCCGGGACCCCCTCGAGGGAGCAGTACTTC.